This TCR beta chain was captured in a study of a mutant IDH1 vaccine in newly diagnosed glioma. Across the whole study: Radiotherapy alone preceded vaccination by 4-6 weeks; alternatively, vaccination started with temozolomide cycles.

The table came from immunoSEQ multiplex PCR; TCRdb's copy has only in-frame clones and leaves some out. The data contain around 45,000 clones, more than 70% of them singletons. Points on this clone: Its cognate antigen is unknown.

Trimming stripped 1 base from V and 5 bases from J, with 19 bases between. Germline assignment: CDR1 LNHNV and CDR2 YYDKDF (reference sequence). This CDR3 region has 17 residues. Time point noted: week 35, safety follow-up. Each dose delivered 300 ug of mutant IDH1 20-mer peptide subcutaneously with imiquimod. Vaccinations, eight in total, occurred in weeks 1, 3, 5, 7, 11, 15, 19, 23. This clonotype originated in a woman aged 35 to 49 with glioma. The source material was PBMCs, sampled from a glioma patient whose treatment included an IDH1 peptide vaccine. This chain connects TRBV15 to TRBJ2-3; possibly TRBD2 for D (7 bases). CDR3 in amino acids: CATSRVGGGYLIDTQYF. The CDR3 nucleotides are TGTGCCACCAGCAGAGTTGGGGGGGGCTATCTAATAGATACGCAGTATTTT.